The 10 T cell receptor beta chains listed next were all sequenced from one sample in a study of monozygotic twins with inflammatory bowel disease. TCRdb reanalyzed the 5' RACE reads and collapses them to one entry per CDR3 protein, without DNA. The sample holds about 210,000 distinct CDR3 sequences. Sequenced material: blood. These receptors were taken from a human donor with ulcerative colitis or Crohn's disease, or a healthy co-twin of an affected twin (not recorded which).

V is TRBV4-1 and J is TRBJ1-4. CDR1 and CDR2 from the germline V gene are MGHRA and YSYEKL. The CDR3 runs 16 residues. CDR3: CASSQDLSQGSEKLFF.

This CDR3 is CSARDRNPDNGYTF. The gene calls are TRBV20-1 and TRBJ1-2. The CDR3 sequence is 14 residues long. Germline V gives CDR1 DFQATT, CDR2 SNEGSKA (reference sequence).

The J gene is TRBJ1-4, the V gene TRBV4-2; with no DNA, the TCRdb D assignment of TRBD1 cannot be verified. This CDR3 is 17 amino acids long. The germline V gene has CDR1 LGHNA and CDR2 YNFKEQ. The CDR3: CASSQVGDRPLDEKLFF.

The chain employs TRBV4-3 and TRBJ2-7; TCRdb's D gene call, TRBD2, goes unchecked for lack of DNA. This CDR3 region has 14 residues. The germline gives CDR1 LGHNA, CDR2 YSLEER. The CDR3 protein is CASSQDPGGYEQYF.

The rearrangement joins TRBV12-3 or TRBV12-4 to TRBJ1-1; TCRdb calls TRBD1, which cannot be checked without DNA. This CDR3 is built from 15 residues. The CDR3 sequence: CASTDKQDFHTEAFF.

The rearrangement uses TRBV10-3 and TRBJ1-1. The CDR3 is 14 amino acids. CDR1 and CDR2 from the germline V gene are ENHRY and SYGVKD. This CDR3 is CAIGPSPGNTEAFF.

The chain uses TRBV6-1 and TRBJ2-7; TCRdb's D call of TRBD1 is untestable without DNA. Germline assignment: CDR1 MNHNS and CDR2 SASEGT. The CDR3 contains 16 residues. CDR3 sequence reads: CASRLAGTQNPYEQYF.

The V and J genes are TRBV7-9 and TRBJ2-7; with no DNA, the TCRdb D assignment of TRBD1 cannot be verified. Germline CDR1 is SEHNR and CDR2 is FQNEAQ (reference sequence). The CDR3 is made up of 14 amino acids. CDR3 residues: CASSPIRAAGEQYF.

The rearrangement joins TRBV5-6 to TRBJ2-4; lacking DNA, the TRBD1 call made by TCRdb goes unchecked. The CDR3 extends over 15 amino acids. Germline CDR1 is SGHDT and CDR2 is YYEEEE. The chain's CDR3 is CASSPDRVAKNIQYF.

V and J are TRBV7-9 and TRBJ1-3. The CDR3 spans 15 residues. Germline V lookup: CDR1 SEHNR, CDR2 FQNEAQ (reference sequence). The CDR3 here is CASSLILSSGNTIYF. Looking up the rest from reference TRBV7-9 and TRBJ1-3 gives the full variable domain: DTGVSQNPRHKITKRGQNVTFRCDPISEHNRLYWYRQTLGQGPEFLTYFQNEAQLEKSRLLSDRFSAERPKGSFSTLEIQRTEQGDSAMYLCASSLILSSGNTIYFGEGSWLTVV.